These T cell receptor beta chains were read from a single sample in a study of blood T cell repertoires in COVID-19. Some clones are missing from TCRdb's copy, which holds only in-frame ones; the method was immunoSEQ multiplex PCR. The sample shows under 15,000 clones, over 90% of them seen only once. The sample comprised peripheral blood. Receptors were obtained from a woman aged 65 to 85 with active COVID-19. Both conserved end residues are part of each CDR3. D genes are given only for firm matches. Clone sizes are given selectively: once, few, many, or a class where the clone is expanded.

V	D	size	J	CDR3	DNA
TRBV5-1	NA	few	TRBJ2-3	CASSLGRVNTDTQYF	TGCGCCAGCAGCTTGGGGCGGGTTAACACAGATACGCAGTATTTT
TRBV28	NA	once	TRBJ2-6	CASSFSGSGANVLTF	TGTGCCAGCAGTTTTAGCGGCTCTGGGGCCAACGTCCTGACTTTC
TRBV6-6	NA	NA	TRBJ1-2	CASSYLQENYGYTF	TGTGCCAGCAGTTACCTACAGGAAAACTATGGCTACACCTTC
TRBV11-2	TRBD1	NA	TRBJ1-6	CASSEGTGTGSPLHF	TGTGCCAGCAGCGAGGGGACAGGGACAGGCTCACCCCTCCACTTT
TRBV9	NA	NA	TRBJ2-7	CASSPRLNSPYEQYF	TGTGCCAGCAGCCCTCGACTAAATTCTCCCTACGAGCAGTACTTC
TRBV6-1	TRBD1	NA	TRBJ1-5	CASSVLADRHNQPQHF	TGTGCCAGCAGTGTACTCGCGGACAGGCACAATCAGCCCCAGCATTTT
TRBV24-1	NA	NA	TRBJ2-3	CATSDGLKDTQYF	TGTGCCACCAGTGACGGGTTGAAAGATACGCAGTATTTT
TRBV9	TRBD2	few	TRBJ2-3	CASGGGTSTDTQYF	TGTGCCAGCGGTGGGGGGACTAGTACAGATACGCAGTATTTT
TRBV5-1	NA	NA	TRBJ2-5	CASSLDRARETQYF	TGCGCCAGCAGCTTGGACCGAGCTAGAGAGACCCAGTACTTC
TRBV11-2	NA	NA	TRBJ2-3	CASSFRGSGSFADTQYF	TGTGCCAGCAGCTTTCGGGGGTCAGGGTCTTTTGCAGATACGCAGTATTTT
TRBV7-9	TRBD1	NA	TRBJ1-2	CASSLQTGQGAVGYTF	TGTGCCAGCAGCCTGCAAACTGGACAGGGGGCGGTGGGCTACACCTTC
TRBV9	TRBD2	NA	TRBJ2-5	CASSVGGRKETQYF	TGTGCCAGCAGCGTAGGCGGGAGGAAAGAGACCCAGTACTTC
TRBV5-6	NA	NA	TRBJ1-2	CASSLDRANYGYTF	TGTGCCAGCAGCTTGGACAGAGCTAACTATGGCTACACCTTC
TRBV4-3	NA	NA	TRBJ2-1	CASSQLTPPNEQFF	TGCGCCAGCAGCCAATTAACTCCCCCCAATGAGCAGTTCTTC
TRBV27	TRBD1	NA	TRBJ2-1	CASSLDRGHNEQFF	TGTGCCAGCAGTCTAGACAGGGGGCACAATGAGCAGTTCTTC
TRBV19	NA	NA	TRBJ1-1	CASSIVAGINTEAFF	TGTGCCAGTAGTATAGTGGCAGGTATTAACACTGAAGCTTTCTTT
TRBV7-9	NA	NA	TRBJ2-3	CASSLSGLSTDTQYF	TGTGCCAGCAGCTTAAGCGGGCTGAGCACAGATACGCAGTATTTT
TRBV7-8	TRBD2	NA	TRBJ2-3	CASSLDGGKPDTQYF	TGTGCCAGCAGCTTAGACGGGGGGAAGCCAGATACGCAGTATTTT
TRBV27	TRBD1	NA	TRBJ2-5	CASRPTGVETQYF	TGTGCCAGCAGACCTACAGGGGTGGAGACCCAGTACTTC
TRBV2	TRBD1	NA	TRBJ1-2	CASSEAGGRGTGYTF	TGTGCCAGCAGTGAAGCAGGGGGCAGGGGAACGGGCTACACCTTC
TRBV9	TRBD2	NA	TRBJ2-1	CASNLGQAGEGEGNEQFF	TGTGCCAGCAACCTCGGACAAGCGGGAGAGGGGGAGGGCAATGAGCAGTTCTTC
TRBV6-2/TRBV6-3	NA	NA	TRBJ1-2	CASSRGEDGYTF	TGTGCCAGCAGTAGAGGGGAGGATGGCTACACCTTC
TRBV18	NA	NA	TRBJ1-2	CASSPEARKSNPNYGYTF	TGTGCCAGCTCACCGGAGGCCAGAAAATCAAATCCTAACTATGGCTACACCTTC
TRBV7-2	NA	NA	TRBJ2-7	CASSLGGTSYEQYF	TGTGCCAGCAGCTTAGGAGGAACCTCCTACGAGCAGTACTTC
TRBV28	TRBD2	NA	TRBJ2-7	CASSMGLAGSSYEQYF	TGTGCCAGCAGTATGGGACTAGCGGGCAGCTCCTACGAGCAGTACTTC
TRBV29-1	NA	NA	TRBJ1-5	CSVVVAGTGDQPQHF	TGCAGCGTTGTTGTGGCAGGGACGGGGGATCAGCCCCAGCATTTT
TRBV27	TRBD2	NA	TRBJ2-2	CASSLVGLALSTGELFF	TGTGCCAGCAGTTTAGTCGGACTAGCCTTATCTACCGGGGAGCTGTTTTTT
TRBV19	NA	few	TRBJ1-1	CASRGVNTEAFF	TGTGCCAGTAGAGGGGTGAACACTGAAGCTTTCTTT
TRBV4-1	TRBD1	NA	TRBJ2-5	CASSRRGETQYF	TGCGCCAGCAGCCGCAGGGGGGAGACCCAGTACTTC
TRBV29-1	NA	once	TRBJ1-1	CSVSGFSTEAFF	TGCAGCGTGTCGGGTTTCAGCACTGAAGCTTTCTTT
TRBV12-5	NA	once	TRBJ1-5	CASGPGLNQPQHF	TGTGCTAGTGGTCCCGGGTTGAATCAGCCCCAGCATTTT